Below are 30 T cell receptor beta chains sequenced from a single sample in a study of CD8 T cells in ankylosing spondylitis. TCRdb itself ran the 5' RACE reads through MiXCR, one entry per CDR3 protein. Among approximately 300,000 distinct CDR3 sequences listed, over 15% were seen once. Input material: blood, either unsorted or a sorted T cell fraction (not recorded which). These receptors originate from a male donor with ankylosing spondylitis or in good health (not recorded which).

V gene TRBV10-1 combines with J gene TRBJ1-5, with no clear D. Per germline, CDR1 WNHNN and CDR2 SYGVQD (reference sequence). The CDR3 length is 13 residues. V was shortened by 4 bases and J by 2 bases, with 6 bases between the two germline ends. CDR3 in DNA: TGCGCCAGCAGTGCCTCAGGCAATCAGCCCCAGCATTTT. It translates to CASSASGNQPQHF.

The table lists this clonotype with a few counts. V and J are TRBV20-1 and TRBJ1-5; D is unresolved. Deletions cut 6 bases from V and 3 bases from J, with 15 bases between. The V gene's germline CDR1 is DFQATT and CDR2 SNEGSKA (reference sequence). The CDR3 totals 14 residues. The CDR3 protein is CSAQRTAVNQPQHF. The CDR3, as DNA: TGCAGTGCCCAGAGAACGGCGGTCAATCAGCCCCAGCATTTT.

This clonotype appeared many times. This chain connects TRBV20-1 to TRBJ2-1; 11 bases agree with TRBD2. This CDR3 has 12 amino acids. Germline assignment: CDR1 DFQATT and CDR2 SNEGSKA (reference sequence). In DNA form, the CDR3 reads TGCAGAGGACTAGCGGGTACGGGGGAGCAGTTCTTC. Translation: CRGLAGTGEQFF.

This clonotype was counted many times. The chain carries TRBV5-6 and TRBJ2-7, with 12 bases aligning to TRBD2. V gave up 4 bases and J gave up 9 bases; unmatched junction bases: 5. CDR1 is SGHDT, CDR2 YYEEEE, per germline. CDR3 size: 13 residues. The chain's CDR3 is CASSMTSGRRQYV. CDR3 sequence (DNA): TGTGCCAGCAGCATGACTAGCGGGAGACGGCAGTACGTC.

The chain recombines TRBV9 with TRBJ2-1; unclear D gene. With 2 bases removed from V and 7 bases from J, the gap between germline ends came to 10 bases. The CDR3 spans 13 residues. The germline V gene encodes CDR1 SGDLS and CDR2 YYNGEE. Here the CDR3 DNA reads TGTGCCAGCAGCGTCAGTGTCGGGAATGAGCAGTTCTTC. Amino acid sequence: CASSVSVGNEQFF.

This clonotype was found a few times. This chain links TRBV9 with TRBJ2-2; D call uncertain. Germline CDR1 SGDLS, CDR2 YYNGEE. Between the trimmed V and J ends, which lost 0 bases and 6 bases, there was a span of 9 bases. The CDR3 runs 14 residues. Here the CDR3 DNA reads TGTGCCAGCAGCGTAGCTTGGGGTTCCGGGGAGCTGTTTTTT. The encoded protein is CASSVAWGSGELFF.

The rearrangement uses TRBV5-1 and TRBJ2-5, with D perhaps matching TRBD2 (5 bases). The CDR3 is 14 amino acids. The germline V and J ends were trimmed by 3 bases and 1 base, with 10 bases remaining between them. In germline, CDR1 is SGHRS, CDR2 YFSETQ. The CDR3 DNA is TGCGCCAGCAGCTCGTATGGAGGCCAAGAGACCCAGTACTTC. It specifies CASSSYGGQETQYF.

This clonotype was seen at least ten times. The chain couples TRBV5-1 to TRBJ1-1; tentative D call: TRBD1 (5 bases). The length of the CDR3 is 13 residues. Deletions cut 0 bases from V and 11 bases from J, with 14 bases between. The germline V gene encodes CDR1 SGHRS and CDR2 YFSETQ. This CDR3 reads CASSLAQGRKAFF. The CDR3 DNA reads as TGCGCCAGCAGCTTGGCTCAGGGACGAAAGGCTTTCTTT.

The chain has TRBV12-3 or TRBV12-4 and TRBJ2-3; 12 nucleotides align to TRBD1. This CDR3 comprises 15 residues. The J segment lost 5 bases and the V segment lost 6 bases, leaving 6 bases of the junction unmatched. The CDR3 DNA reads as TGTGCCAGCAGATACGGGACAGGGGGCAGAGATACGCAGTATTTT. It specifies CASRYGTGGRDTQYF.

This clonotype was detected a few times. The J gene is TRBJ2-3, the V gene TRBV5-1; D unresolved. The CDR3 extends over 14 amino acids. The V and J ends lost 1 base and 6 bases respectively, with 12 bases between them. Germline lookup yields CDR1 SGHRS and CDR2 YFSETQ. CDR3 DNA sequence: TGCGCCAGCAGCTTGCAGGCCTGGTCGGATACGCAGTATTTT. Its translation is CASSLQAWSDTQYF.

The rearrangement links TRBV11-2 to TRBJ2-3; no clear D. This CDR3 is built from 11 residues. The V gene lost 5 bases and the J gene lost 5 bases, with 5 bases spanning the gap. CDR1 and CDR2 from the germline V gene are SGHAT and FQNNGV. The CDR3 spells CASSRVDTQYF. CDR3 in DNA: TGTGCCAGCAGCAGGGTAGATACGCAGTATTTT.

This chain connects TRBV5-1 to TRBJ1-2, with 10 bases lining up with TRBD1. Germline values: CDR1 SGHRS, CDR2 YFSETQ. CDR3 length: 15 residues. V dropped 5 bases and J dropped 7; count of bases not matched to a gene: 11. CDR3 DNA sequence: TGCGCCAGCAGGACCCCCGGGACAGGGGCCGGTGGCTACACCTTC. Residues: CASRTPGTGAGGYTF.

This clonotype was recorded a few times. This sequence joins TRBV28 and TRBJ2-3; 11 bases align to TRBD2. The CDR3 length is 14 residues. V was clipped by 8 bases and J by 0 bases; unmatched bases: 1. Germline V gene lookup returns CDR1 MDHEN and CDR2 SYDVKM. The CDR3 bases are TGTGCCAGCTTAGCGGGAGGGAGCACAGATACGCAGTATTTT. Protein product: CASLAGGSTDTQYF.

The chain joins TRBV27 to TRBJ2-1, with D perhaps matching TRBD1 (5 bases). V was pared by 1 base and J by 0 bases, with 10 bases between. Germline values: CDR1 MNHEY, CDR2 SMNVEV (reference sequence). This CDR3 is 16 amino acids long. CDR3: CASSLWGGTSYNEQFF. CDR3 in DNA: TGTGCCAGCAGTTTATGGGGCGGAACCTCCTACAATGAGCAGTTCTTC.

This clonotype was found many times. The V call is TRBV20-1, the J call TRBJ1-5, with 8 positions matching TRBD1. From germline, CDR1 is DFQATT and CDR2 SNEGSKA (reference sequence). V gave up 3 bases and J gave up 7 bases; unmatched junction bases: 8. The CDR3 is 14 amino acids. The CDR3 protein is CSASPRTGPQPQHF. In DNA, the CDR3 is TGCAGTGCTAGCCCTAGGACAGGGCCCCAGCCCCAGCATTTT.

The rearrangement links TRBV15 to TRBJ2-3; 7 nucleotides align to TRBD1. The V and J ends lost 1 base and 2 bases, in that order; junction bases with no gene match: 3. Per germline, CDR1 LNHNV and CDR2 YYDKDF (reference sequence). The CDR3 has 15 residues. The CDR3 nucleotides are TGTGCCACCAGCAGAGCGGGACAGTACACAGATACGCAGTATTTT. This gives the protein CATSRAGQYTDTQYF.

This clonotype was recorded a few times. The V and J genes are TRBV5-6 and TRBJ2-1; D call uncertain. CDR3 length equals 14 residues. The germline V gene has CDR1 SGHDT and CDR2 YYEEEE. Trimming pared 1 base from V and 4 bases from J, leaving 9 bases between. CDR3 amino acids: CASSLFAGYNEQFF. CDR3 in DNA: TGTGCCAGCAGCTTGTTCGCCGGATACAATGAGCAGTTCTTC.

This clonotype turned up a few times. The J gene is TRBJ1-4, the V gene TRBV5-1; TRBD1 agrees at 7 bases. This CDR3 comprises 14 residues. Germline CDR1 is SGHRS and CDR2 is YFSETQ. V gave up 7 bases and J gave up 5 bases; unmatched junction bases: 8. The CDR3 loop reads CASATGATNEKLFF. The CDR3 nucleotides read TGCGCCAGCGCCACAGGGGCTACCAATGAAAAACTGTTTTTT.

This clonotype was seen only a few times. The chain recombines TRBV20-1 with TRBJ2-7; TRBD1 aligns across 8 bases. The V and J ends lost 3 bases and 3 bases, in that order; junction bases with no gene match: 4. Germline CDR1 DFQATT, CDR2 SNEGSKA (reference sequence). There are 13 residues in the CDR3. The CDR3 here is CSASQGASYEQYV. CDR3 in DNA: TGCAGTGCTAGTCAGGGGGCGAGCTACGAGCAGTACGTC.

The J gene is TRBJ2-3, the V gene TRBV27; D tentatively reads TRBD1 or TRBD2 (5 bases each). This CDR3 contains 15 residues. V was shortened by 2 bases and J by 2 bases, with 11 bases between the two germline ends. Germline assignment: CDR1 MNHEY and CDR2 SMNVEV (reference sequence). Here the CDR3 DNA reads TGTGCCAGCAGTTTACCGGGGCCGTCCACAGATACGCAGTATTTT. This codes for CASSLPGPSTDTQYF.

In nucleotides, the CDR3 is TGTGCCAGCAGCCTGACCGGGAGCGAATATGAAGCTTTCTTT. It encodes CASSLTGSEYEAFF. The rearrangement joins TRBV7-8 to TRBJ1-1, with D hard to call. Germline CDR1 reads SGHVS; CDR2 reads FQNEAQ. V shed 5 bases and J shed 7 bases, with 17 bases lying between them. This CDR3 comprises 14 residues. The full variable domain, its missing parts supplied by reference TRBV7-8 and TRBJ1-1, is GAGVSQSPRYKVAKRGQDVALRCDPISGHVSLFWYQQALGQGPEFLTYFQNEAQLDKSGLPSDRFFAERPEGSVSTLKIQRTQQEDSAVYLCASSLTGSEYEAFFGQGTRLTVV.

The chain is built from TRBV19 and TRBJ2-2; 9 bases map to TRBD2. The trim removed 4 bases at V and 4 bases at J, leaving 7 bases unmatched. The CDR3 is 16 residues long. Germline V gene data show CDR1 as LNHDA and CDR2 as SQIVND (reference sequence). The CDR3: CASSSGRGKRTGELFF. The DNA of the CDR3 is TGTGCCAGTAGTAGCGGGAGGGGAAAACGCACCGGGGAGCTGTTTTTT.

This clonotype was seen a handful of times. This chain joins TRBV3-1 and TRBJ1-5; D ambiguous. Trimming took 5 bases from V and 8 from J, leaving 10 bases between them. The CDR3 loop spans 12 amino acids. Germline CDR1 reads LGHDT; CDR2 reads YNNKEL (reference sequence). The CDR3 coding sequence is TGTGCCAGCAGCTTCGTCGGAGAGCCCCAGCATTTT. Its protein product is CASSFVGEPQHF.

This clonotype was counted a few times. The CDR3 nucleotides are TGCAGTGCTAGAGATCTGCCGGGACAGATCACAGATACGCAGTATTTT. Translation gives CSARDLPGQITDTQYF. The chain joins TRBV20-1 to TRBJ2-3; TRBD1 agrees at 7 bases. Germline CDR1 reads DFQATT; CDR2 reads SNEGSKA (reference sequence). This CDR3 has 16 amino acids. V was pared by 0 bases and J by 2 bases, with 8 bases of the junction left unmatched.

This clonotype was detected a few times. J is TRBJ2-1 and V is TRBV7-6, with a weak D call TRBD1 (5 bases). Deletions cut 5 bases from V and 8 bases from J, with 10 bases between. Per germline, CDR1 SGHVS and CDR2 FNYEAQ. This CDR3 has 12 residues. The CDR3 spells CASSPQGDEQFF. The CDR3 DNA reads as TGTGCCAGCAGCCCTCAGGGTGATGAGCAGTTCTTC.

The sample holds a few counts of this clonotype. The germline gene is not matched at one end of the junction; a read error may be the cause. J is TRBJ2-3 and V is TRBV5-5; a possible D gene is TRBD1 (5 bases). The CDR3 contains 12 residues. Germline V gives CDR1 SGHKS, CDR2 YYEKEE (reference sequence). Here the CDR3 DNA reads TGTGCCAGCAGCGTACCGACAGACACGCAGTATTTT. It encodes CASSVPTDTQYF.

V is TRBV3-1 and J is TRBJ2-6; D not certain. CDR1 is LGHDT, CDR2 YNNKEL, per germline (reference sequence). V lost 3 bases, J lost 0 bases, and 3 bases lay in between. The length of the CDR3 is 14 residues. CDR3 amino acids: CASSQSSGANVLTF. The CDR3 DNA reads TGTGCCAGCAGCCAGAGCTCTGGGGCCAACGTCCTGACTTTC.

The table lists this clonotype with a few counts. The chain uses TRBV7-8 and TRBJ2-1; 9 nucleotides agree with TRBD1. V shed 7 bases and J 12 bases; nucleotides not matched to a gene: 10. The CDR3 runs 13 residues. CDR1 is SGHVS, CDR2 FQNEAQ, per germline. The CDR3: CASIGQGPHGQFF. The CDR3 bases are TGTGCCAGCATCGGACAGGGGCCCCACGGGCAGTTCTTC.

The genes are TRBV20-1 and TRBJ1-4; the D is unclear. The CDR3 runs 10 residues. Trimming shortened V by 3 bases and J by 8 bases, and 4 bases separated the two germline ends. Germline CDR1 reads DFQATT; CDR2 reads SNEGSKA (reference sequence). Here the CDR3 DNA reads TGCAGTGCTAGGCAAGAAAAACTGTTTTTT. It is translated as CSARQEKLFF.

This sequence joins TRBV5-1 and TRBJ2-2; D uncertain. V lost 0 bases and J 3 bases, leaving 9 bases between the germline ends. Germline loops: CDR1 SGHRS, CDR2 YFSETQ. The CDR3 spans 15 residues. CDR3 sequence reads: CASSLDSRDTGELFF. The CDR3 DNA follows: TGCGCCAGCAGCTTGGACAGTCGGGACACCGGGGAGCTGTTTTTT.